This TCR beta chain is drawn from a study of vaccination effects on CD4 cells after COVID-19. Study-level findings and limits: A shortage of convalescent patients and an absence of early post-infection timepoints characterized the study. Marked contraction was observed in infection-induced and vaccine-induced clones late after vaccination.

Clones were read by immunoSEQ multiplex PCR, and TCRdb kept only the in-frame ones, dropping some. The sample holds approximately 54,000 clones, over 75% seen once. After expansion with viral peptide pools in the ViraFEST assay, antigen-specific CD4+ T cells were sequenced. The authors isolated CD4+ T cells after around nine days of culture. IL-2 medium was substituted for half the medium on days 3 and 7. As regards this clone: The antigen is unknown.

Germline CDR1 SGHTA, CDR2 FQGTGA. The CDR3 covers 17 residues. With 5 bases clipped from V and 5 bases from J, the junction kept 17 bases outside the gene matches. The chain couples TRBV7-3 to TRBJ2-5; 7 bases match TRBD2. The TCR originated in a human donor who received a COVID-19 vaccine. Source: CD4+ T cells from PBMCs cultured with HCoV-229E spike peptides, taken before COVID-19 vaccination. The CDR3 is CASSPYGGLGGGETQYF. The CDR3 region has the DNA TGTGCCAGCAGCCCTTATGGGGGTTTGGGGGGAGGGGAGACCCAGTACTTC. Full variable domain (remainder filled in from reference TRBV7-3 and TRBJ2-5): GAGVSQTPSNKVTEKGKYVELRCDPISGHTALYWYRQSLGQGPEFLIYFQGTGAADDSGLPNDRFFAVRPEGSVSTLKIQRTERGDSAVYLCASSPYGGLGGGETQYFGPGTRLLVL.